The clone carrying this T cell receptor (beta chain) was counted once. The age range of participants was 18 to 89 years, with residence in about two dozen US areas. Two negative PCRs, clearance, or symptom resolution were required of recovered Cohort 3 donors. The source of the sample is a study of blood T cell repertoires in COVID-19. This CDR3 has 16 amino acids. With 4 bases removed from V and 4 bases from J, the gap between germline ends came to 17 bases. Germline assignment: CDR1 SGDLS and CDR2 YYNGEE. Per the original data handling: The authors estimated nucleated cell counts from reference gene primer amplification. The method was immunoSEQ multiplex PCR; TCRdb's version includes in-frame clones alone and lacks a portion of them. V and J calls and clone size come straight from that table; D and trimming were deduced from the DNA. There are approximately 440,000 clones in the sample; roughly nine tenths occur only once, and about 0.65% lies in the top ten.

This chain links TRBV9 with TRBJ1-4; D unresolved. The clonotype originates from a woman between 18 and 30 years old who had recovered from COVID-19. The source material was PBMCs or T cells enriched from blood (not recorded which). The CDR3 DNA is TGTGCCAGCAGCCCCCGCGGCGGCGGGGTTAATGAAAAACTGTTTTTT. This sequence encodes CASSPRGGGVNEKLFF.